These T cell receptor beta chains were read from a single sample in a study of T cell responses to AZD1222 COVID-19 vaccine. Assay used: immunoSEQ multiplex PCR; TCRdb lists only in-frame clones, some missing. The repertoire consists of 150,000 or so clones, with roughly nine tenths occurring once and the leading ten covering over 3%. The material was peripheral blood, obtained 28 days after the second AZD1222 dose. The receptors were sampled from an adult who received the AZD1222 COVID-19 vaccine. CDR3s include the opening cysteine and the closing phenylalanine or tryptophan. Fields, in order: D gene, J gene, clone size, V gene, CDR3 DNA, CDR3 protein. A D gene is named only where the DNA matches it firmly. Rows may omit the clone size; those that give it use once, few, many or a size class.

>NA|TRBJ1-2|NA|TRBV4-2
TGTGCCAGCAGCCAAGGGACGCGGCTGACAGGAGACAAGGGGGGCTACACCTTC
CASSQGTRLTGDKGGYTF
>NA|TRBJ1-5|NA|TRBV6-5
TGTGCCAGCAGCCCCACGGGGGGTAGCGGGCAGCCCCAGCATTTT
CASSPTGGSGQPQHF
>NA|TRBJ1-1|few|TRBV19
TGTGCCAGTAGTATGCAGAACACTGAAGCTTTCTTT
CASSMQNTEAFF
>NA|TRBJ1-3|NA|TRBV27
TGTGCCAGCAGTTTAGGACAGCCCTCTGGAAACACCATATATTTT
CASSLGQPSGNTIYF
>TRBD2|TRBJ2-1|NA|TRBV3-1/TRBV3-2
TGTGCCAGCAGCCACGCCCGACTAGCGGGAGACTACAATGAGCAGTTCTTC
CASSHARLAGDYNEQFF
>NA|TRBJ1-1|NA|TRBV28
TGTGCCAGCAGTTTGGGGAGGAACACTGAAGCTTTCTTT
CASSLGRNTEAFF
>TRBD2|TRBJ2-7|NA|TRBV15
TGTGCCACCAGCAGAGATCGGGGGGTCGGCTCCTACGAGCAGTACTTC
CATSRDRGVGSYEQYF
>NA|TRBJ1-4|few|TRBV5-4
TGTGCCAGCAGCTTTGGGCCCGCCAATGAAAAACTGTTTTTT
CASSFGPANEKLFF
>NA|TRBJ1-2|NA|TRBV3-1/TRBV3-2
TGTGCCAGCAGCCAAGGGACCCACAGCGACTATGGCTACACCTTC
CASSQGTHSDYGYTF
>NA|TRBJ1-2|NA|TRBV6-4
TGTGCCAGCAGTGTTTCAGGGGCCCCCGGTGGCTACACCTTC
CASSVSGAPGGYTF
>TRBD1|TRBJ1-2|few|TRBV19
TGTGCCAGTACCCCTCCGGGACAGGGGGTATTAGGCTACACCTTC
CASTPPGQGVLGYTF
>TRBD2|TRBJ2-3|NA|TRBV6-2/TRBV6-3
TGTGCCAGCAGTTACCCTAGCGGGGCCAGCACAGATACGCAGTATTTT
CASSYPSGASTDTQYF
>NA|TRBJ2-1|NA|TRBV7-9
TGTGCCAGCAGCTTAGGGGGGCTCTACAATGAGCAGTTCTTC
CASSLGGLYNEQFF
>NA|TRBJ2-3|NA|TRBV24-1
TGTGCCACCAGTGGTGATTCCCGTGGGGGACCGCAGTATTTT
CATSGDSRGGPQYF
>TRBD1|TRBJ1-1|NA|TRBV10-2
TGCGCCAGCAGTCAGCAAATCGGGGGGACAGGTGAAGCTTTCTTT
CASSQQIGGTGEAFF
>NA|TRBJ2-7|NA|TRBV7-6
TGTGCCAGCAGCGGGGCGGCGGGACAAGGAGGTGAGCAGTACTTC
CASSGAAGQGGEQYF
>TRBD2|TRBJ2-1|NA|TRBV11-3
TGTGCCAGCAGCTTAGGACTAGCCGGCGGTGAGCAGTTCTTC
CASSLGLAGGEQFF
>TRBD1|TRBJ2-6|NA|TRBV6-5
TGTGCCAGCACCCCGGACAGGGGAGCCAACGTCCTGACTTTC
CASTPDRGANVLTF
>TRBD2|TRBJ2-1|NA|TRBV24-1
TGTGCCACCAGTGGCCCTTCCCCTTGGACTAGCGCCGAAGACTCCTACAATGAGCAGTTCTTC
CATSGPSPWTSAEDSYNEQFF
>NA|TRBJ1-2|NA|TRBV27
TGTGCCAGCAGCCCTATCGGGGGCGAGCCTAACTATGGCTACACCTTC
CASSPIGGEPNYGYTF
>NA|TRBJ2-2|NA|TRBV4-1
TGCGCCAGCAGCCAAGATCAGAGGCAGGCGAACACCGGGGAGCTGTTTTTT
CASSQDQRQANTGELFF
>NA|TRBJ1-4|NA|TRBV7-8
TGTGCCAGCAGCTTAGGACAGAGTGGGCTAAGGGGTGAAAAACTGTTTTTT
CASSLGQSGLRGEKLFF
>NA|TRBJ1-1|NA|TRBV27
TGTGCCAGCAGTTCGGACTATTTTGGGATGAACACTGAAGCTTTCTTT
CASSSDYFGMNTEAFF
>NA|TRBJ1-1|NA|TRBV12-3/TRBV12-4
TGTGCCAGCAGTTTAAATCTGGGCACTGAAGCTTTCTTT
CASSLNLGTEAFF
>NA|TRBJ2-1|NA|TRBV7-2
TGTGCCAGCAGCTTAGACAGGGCCCACAATGAGCAGTTCTTC
CASSLDRAHNEQFF
>NA|TRBJ1-5|NA|TRBV5-1
TGCGCCAGCAGCTTGGGACAGCCCAATCAGCCCCAGCATTTT
CASSLGQPNQPQHF
>NA|TRBJ2-4|once|TRBV29-1
TGCAGCGTTGACTGGGAACAGGCCAAAAACATTCAGTACTTC
CSVDWEQAKNIQYF
>NA|TRBJ1-1|NA|TRBV6-5
TGTGCCAGCGCAGTACTGAACACTGAAGCTTTCTTT
CASAVLNTEAFF
>NA|TRBJ1-6|NA|TRBV5-4
TGTGCCAGCAGCTTGGAGGCAGGGAATTCACCCCTCCACTTT
CASSLEAGNSPLHF
>TRBD1|TRBJ1-6|NA|TRBV10-3
TGTGCCATCAGTGGGGACAGGGTAGGGTCACCCCTCCACTTT
CAISGDRVGSPLHF
>NA|TRBJ2-3|NA|TRBV6-5
TGTGCCAGCAGAGACGGAACAATGCATACGCAGTATTTT
CASRDGTMHTQYF
>NA|TRBJ2-5|NA|TRBV29-1
TGCAGCGTTGAAGTCAGGGCGGGGGAGACCCAGTACTTC
CSVEVRAGETQYF
>NA|TRBJ1-3|NA|TRBV6-5
TGTGCCAGCAGTCGGCCCGGAAACACCATATATTTT
CASSRPGNTIYF
>NA|TRBJ1-3|NA|TRBV30
TGTGCCTGGACCGGGGCGTTTATCTCTGGAAACACCATATATTTT
CAWTGAFISGNTIYF
>NA|TRBJ1-1|NA|TRBV15
TGTGCCACCAGCAGAGAACAGGACCCATCCACTGAAGCTTTCTTT
CATSREQDPSTEAFF
>NA|TRBJ1-2|NA|TRBV2
TGTGCCAGCAAAGGGAAGTATGGCTACACCTTC
CASKGKYGYTF
>NA|TRBJ1-1|NA|TRBV30
TGTGCCCGGACCGATACGAACACTGAAGCTTTCTTT
CARTDTNTEAFF
>NA|TRBJ2-7|NA|TRBV14
TGTGCCAGCAGCCAAGACAGCGTTCGGGGCGAGCAGTACTTC
CASSQDSVRGEQYF
>TRBD2|TRBJ2-3|NA|TRBV7-9
TGTGCCAGCAGCCCTAGCGGGGGGACCGATACGCAGTATTTT
CASSPSGGTDTQYF
>TRBD2|TRBJ2-2|NA|TRBV3-1/TRBV3-2
TGTGCCAGCAGCCAAGAGACGACTAGCGGCACCGGGGAGCTGTTTTTT
CASSQETTSGTGELFF
>TRBD1|TRBJ1-2|NA|TRBV19
TGTGCCAGTAGTAAACCGGGACAGGGGGCGCCTGGCTACACCTTC
CASSKPGQGAPGYTF
>NA|TRBJ1-6|NA|TRBV5-1
TGCGCCAGCAGCTTCGAACCAGGGAATTCACCCCTCCACTTT
CASSFEPGNSPLHF
>NA|TRBJ1-5|NA|TRBV7-8
TGTGCCAGCAGCCCGTGGACAGAAACGGGCCCCCAGCATTTT
CASSPWTETGPQHF
>NA|TRBJ2-3|NA|TRBV9
TGTGCCAGCAGCGTAGAGACCAGTCGGACCTTCACAGATACGCAGTATTTT
CASSVETSRTFTDTQYF
>NA|TRBJ2-5|NA|TRBV24-1
TGTGCCACCAGTGTCGACGGGGCAAGAGCGACCCAGTACTTC
CATSVDGARATQYF
>NA|TRBJ1-1|NA|TRBV6-1
TGTGCCAGCAGTGAAGCAGAGACAGCTTCGGCTTTCTTT
CASSEAETASAFF
>TRBD2|TRBJ2-1|NA|TRBV10-1
TGCGCCAGCAACCATAGCGGGGGGGTTTCCTACAATGAGCAGTTCTTC
CASNHSGGVSYNEQFF
>NA|TRBJ2-6|once|TRBV2
TGTGCCAGCAGTGATTGGAGCTCTGGGGCCAACGTCCTGACTTTC
CASSDWSSGANVLTF
>NA|TRBJ1-4|NA|TRBV19
TGTGCCAGTAGTAGCATGGGAGGAGAAAAACTGTTTTTT
CASSSMGGEKLFF
>TRBD2|TRBJ2-1|NA|TRBV5-1
TGCGCCAGCAGCTTGGGACTAGCGGGAGCCGGCAATGAGCAGTTCTTC
CASSLGLAGAGNEQFF
>NA|TRBJ2-3|NA|TRBV25-1
TGTGCCAGCAGTGAATACGGGACTTTCACAGATACGCAGTATTTT
CASSEYGTFTDTQYF
>TRBD1|TRBJ2-7|NA|TRBV7-9
TGTGCCAGCAGCCCGCGGGGGACAGGGGAACACGAGCAGTACTTC
CASSPRGTGEHEQYF
>TRBD1|TRBJ2-7|NA|TRBV15
TGTGCCACCAGCCCCCTCGACAGGCAGGGGGCGGACGAGCAGTACTTC
CATSPLDRQGADEQYF
>TRBD2|TRBJ2-2|NA|TRBV11-2
TGTGCCAGCAGCCTACTACGTCTGCGGGAGACCGGGGAGCTGTTTTTT
CASSLLRLRETGELFF
>NA|TRBJ1-6|NA|TRBV4-2
TGTGCCAGCAGCCAAGGTACTACAGGAATGGGAGAATCACCCCTCCACTTT
CASSQGTTGMGESPLHF
>NA|TRBJ2-5|NA|TRBV20-1
TGCAGTGCTAGTTCCTCCGGGGGTAAGAGAGACCAGTACTTC
CSASSSGGKRDQYF
>NA|TRBJ1-2|NA|TRBV6-1
TGTGCCAGCAGTGAGGCGGGGGGGGTTTATGGCTACACCTTC
CASSEAGGVYGYTF
>NA|TRBJ2-1|NA|TRBV6-2/TRBV6-3
TGTGCCAGCAGTTACGATTCCTACAATGAGCAGTTCTTC
CASSYDSYNEQFF
>TRBD1|TRBJ1-6|NA|TRBV2
TGTGCCAGCAGGGCTGGACAGGGACGGAACTCACCCCTCCACTTT
CASRAGQGRNSPLHF